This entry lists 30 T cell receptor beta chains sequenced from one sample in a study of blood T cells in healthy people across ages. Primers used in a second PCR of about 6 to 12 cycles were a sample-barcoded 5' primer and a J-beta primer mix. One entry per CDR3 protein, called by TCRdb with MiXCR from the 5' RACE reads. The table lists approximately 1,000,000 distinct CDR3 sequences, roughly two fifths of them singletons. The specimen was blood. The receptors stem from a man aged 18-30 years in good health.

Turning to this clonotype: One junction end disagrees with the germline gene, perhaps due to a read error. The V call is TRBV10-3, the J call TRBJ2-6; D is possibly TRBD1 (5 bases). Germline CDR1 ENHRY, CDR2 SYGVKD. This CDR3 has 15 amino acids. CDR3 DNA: TGTGCCATCAGTGACGACAGCTCTGGGGCCAACGTCCCGACTTTC. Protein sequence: CAISDDSSGANVPTF.

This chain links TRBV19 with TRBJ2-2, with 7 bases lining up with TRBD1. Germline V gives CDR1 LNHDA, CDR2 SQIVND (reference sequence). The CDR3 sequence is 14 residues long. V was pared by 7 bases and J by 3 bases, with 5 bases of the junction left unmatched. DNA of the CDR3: TGTGCCAGTACTTCGCAGGGGGACACCGGGGAGCTGTTTTTT. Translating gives CASTSQGDTGELFF.

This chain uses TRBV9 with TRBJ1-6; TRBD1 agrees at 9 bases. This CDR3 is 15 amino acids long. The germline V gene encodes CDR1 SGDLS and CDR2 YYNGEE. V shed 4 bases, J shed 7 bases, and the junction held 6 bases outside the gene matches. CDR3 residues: CASSPGTGNNSPLHF. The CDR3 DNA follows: TGTGCCAGCAGCCCAGGGACAGGGAACAATTCACCCCTCCACTTT.

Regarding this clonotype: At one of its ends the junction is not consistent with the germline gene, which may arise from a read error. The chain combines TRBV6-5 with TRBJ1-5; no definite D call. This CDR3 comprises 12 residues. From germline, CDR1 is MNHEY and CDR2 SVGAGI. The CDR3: CASRGLNRPQHF. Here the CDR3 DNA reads TGTGCCAGCAGAGGTCTAAATCGGCCCCAGCATTTT.

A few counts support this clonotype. This CDR3 is CASSPRTGKMNTEAFF. In DNA form, the CDR3 reads TGTGCCAGCAGTCCCAGGACAGGGAAAATGAACACTGAAGCTTTCTTT. The J gene is TRBJ1-1, the V gene TRBV6-5, with TRBD1 identical over 8 bases. The ends lost 5 bases at V and 0 bases at J; junction bases unmatched: 8. The CDR3 extends over 16 amino acids. Germline values: CDR1 MNHEY, CDR2 SVGAGI.

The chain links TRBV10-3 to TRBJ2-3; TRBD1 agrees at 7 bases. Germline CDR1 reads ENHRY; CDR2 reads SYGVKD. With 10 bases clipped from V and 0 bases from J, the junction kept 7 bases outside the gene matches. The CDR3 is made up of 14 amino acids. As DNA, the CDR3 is TGTGCCACCGGGGACAGATCTAGCACAGATACGCAGTATTTT. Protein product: CATGDRSSTDTQYF.

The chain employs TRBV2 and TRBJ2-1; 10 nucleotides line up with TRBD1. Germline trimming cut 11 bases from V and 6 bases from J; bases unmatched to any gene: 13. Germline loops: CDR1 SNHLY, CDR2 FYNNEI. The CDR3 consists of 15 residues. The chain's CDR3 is CAVTTGGLSSNEQFF. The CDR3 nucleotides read TGTGCCGTCACGACAGGGGGCCTTTCTTCCAATGAGCAGTTCTTC.

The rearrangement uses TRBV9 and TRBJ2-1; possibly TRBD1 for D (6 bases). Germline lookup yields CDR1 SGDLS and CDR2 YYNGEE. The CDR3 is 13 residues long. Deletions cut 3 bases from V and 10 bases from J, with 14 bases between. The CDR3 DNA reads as TGTGCCAGCAGCGGTGTGGGACAACTAGAGCAGTTCTTC. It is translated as CASSGVGQLEQFF.

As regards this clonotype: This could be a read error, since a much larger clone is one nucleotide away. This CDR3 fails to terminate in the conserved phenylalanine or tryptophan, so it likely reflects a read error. The CDR3 coding sequence is TGTGCCTGCCCTTACGTTGGGGCGGGGGGCACAGATACGCAGTATTAT. As protein: CACPYVGAGGTDTQYY. This chain links TRBV30 with TRBJ2-3; 7 nucleotides line up with TRBD2. Germline V gives CDR1 GTSNPN, CDR2 SVGIG (reference sequence). The CDR3 consists of 16 residues. Unmatched junction bases numbered 13, after V lost 6 bases and J lost 1 base.

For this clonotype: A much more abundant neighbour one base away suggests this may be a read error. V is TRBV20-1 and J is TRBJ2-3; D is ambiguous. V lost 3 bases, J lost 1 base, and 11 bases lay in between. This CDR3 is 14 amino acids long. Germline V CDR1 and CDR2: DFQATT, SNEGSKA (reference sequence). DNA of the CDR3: TGCAGTGCTAGGGAGACGGCTGGCACAGATACGCAGTATTTT. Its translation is CSARETAGTDTQYF.

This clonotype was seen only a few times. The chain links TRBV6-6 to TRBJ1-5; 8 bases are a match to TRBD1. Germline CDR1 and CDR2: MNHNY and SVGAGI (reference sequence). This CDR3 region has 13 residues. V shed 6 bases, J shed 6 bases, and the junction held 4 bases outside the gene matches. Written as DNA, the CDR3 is TGTGCCAGCAGGACAGGGGAGGGTCAGCCCCAGCATTTT. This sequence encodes CASRTGEGQPQHF.

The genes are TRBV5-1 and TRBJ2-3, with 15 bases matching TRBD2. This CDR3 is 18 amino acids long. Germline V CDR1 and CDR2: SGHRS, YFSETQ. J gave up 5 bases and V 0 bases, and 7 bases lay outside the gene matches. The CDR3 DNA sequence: TGCGCCAGCAGCTTGGGGACTAGCGGGGGGGCCCGGGAAGATACGCAGTATTTT. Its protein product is CASSLGTSGGAREDTQYF.

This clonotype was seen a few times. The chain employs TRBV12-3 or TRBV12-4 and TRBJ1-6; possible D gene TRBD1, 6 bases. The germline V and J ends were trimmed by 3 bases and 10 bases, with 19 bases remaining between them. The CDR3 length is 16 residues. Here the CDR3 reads CASSFRVGRGYSPLHF. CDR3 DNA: TGTGCCAGCAGTTTTCGCGTGGGCAGGGGATACTCACCCCTCCACTTT.

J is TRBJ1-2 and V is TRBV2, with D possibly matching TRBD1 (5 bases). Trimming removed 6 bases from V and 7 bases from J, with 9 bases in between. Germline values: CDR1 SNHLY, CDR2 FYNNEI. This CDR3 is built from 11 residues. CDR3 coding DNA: TGTGCCAGCAGGTTGGACACTGGCTACACCTTC. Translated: CASRLDTGYTF.

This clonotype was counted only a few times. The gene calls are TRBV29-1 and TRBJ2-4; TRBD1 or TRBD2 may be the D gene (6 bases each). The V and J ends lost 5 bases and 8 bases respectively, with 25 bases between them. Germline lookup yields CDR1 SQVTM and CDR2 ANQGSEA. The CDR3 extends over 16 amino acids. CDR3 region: CSVHELMGGFKYIQYF. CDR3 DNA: TGCAGCGTTCACGAATTAATGGGGGGCTTTAAGTACATTCAGTACTTC.

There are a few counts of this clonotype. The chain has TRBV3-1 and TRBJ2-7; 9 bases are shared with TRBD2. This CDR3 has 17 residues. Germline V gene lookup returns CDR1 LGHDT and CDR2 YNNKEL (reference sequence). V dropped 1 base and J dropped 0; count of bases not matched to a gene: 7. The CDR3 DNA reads TGTGCCAGCAGCCAAGGGCTAGCGGGGCCGATCTCCTACGAGCAGTACTTC. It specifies CASSQGLAGPISYEQYF.

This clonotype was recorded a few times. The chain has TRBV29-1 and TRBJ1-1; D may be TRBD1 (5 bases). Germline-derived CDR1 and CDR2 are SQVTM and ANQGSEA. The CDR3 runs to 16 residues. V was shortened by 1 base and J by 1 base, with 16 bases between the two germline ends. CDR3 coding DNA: TGCAGCGTTGAAGGGGCTGGGGGGGTGAGGAACACTGAAGCTTTCTTT. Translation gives CSVEGAGGVRNTEAFF. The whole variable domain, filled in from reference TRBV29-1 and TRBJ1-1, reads SAVISQKPSRDICQRGTSLTIQCQVDSQVTMMFWYRQQPGQSLTLIATANQGSEATYESGFVIDKFPISRPNLTFSTLTVSNMSPEDSSIYLCSVEGAGGVRNTEAFFGQGTRLTVV.

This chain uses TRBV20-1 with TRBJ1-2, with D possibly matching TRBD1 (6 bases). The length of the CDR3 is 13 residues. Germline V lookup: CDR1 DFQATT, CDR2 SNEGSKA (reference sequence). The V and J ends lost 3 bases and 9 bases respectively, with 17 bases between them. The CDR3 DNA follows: TGCAGTGCTAGCCCTCGGGGGCCGGGAAGCTACACCTTC. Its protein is CSASPRGPGSYTF.

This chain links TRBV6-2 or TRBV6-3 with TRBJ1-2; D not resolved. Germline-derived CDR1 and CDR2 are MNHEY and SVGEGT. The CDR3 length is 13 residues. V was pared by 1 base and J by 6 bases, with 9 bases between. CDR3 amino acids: CASSYLGRHGYTF. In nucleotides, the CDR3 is TGTGCCAGCAGTTACTTGGGCAGACATGGCTACACCTTC.

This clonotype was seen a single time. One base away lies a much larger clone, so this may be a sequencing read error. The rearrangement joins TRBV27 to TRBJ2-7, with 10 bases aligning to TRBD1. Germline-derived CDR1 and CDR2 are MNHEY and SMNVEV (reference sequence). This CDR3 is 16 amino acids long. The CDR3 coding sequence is TGTGCCTGCAGTTTTCACCCGGGACAGGGGTCCTACGAGCAGTACTTC. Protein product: CACSFHPGQGSYEQYF.

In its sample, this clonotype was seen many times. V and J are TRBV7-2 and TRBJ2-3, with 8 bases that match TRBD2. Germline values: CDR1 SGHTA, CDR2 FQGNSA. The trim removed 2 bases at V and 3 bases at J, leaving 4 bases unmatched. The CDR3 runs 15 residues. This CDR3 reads CASSLRGGGTDTQYF. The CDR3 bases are TGTGCCAGCAGCTTACGGGGGGGCGGAACAGATACGCAGTATTTT.

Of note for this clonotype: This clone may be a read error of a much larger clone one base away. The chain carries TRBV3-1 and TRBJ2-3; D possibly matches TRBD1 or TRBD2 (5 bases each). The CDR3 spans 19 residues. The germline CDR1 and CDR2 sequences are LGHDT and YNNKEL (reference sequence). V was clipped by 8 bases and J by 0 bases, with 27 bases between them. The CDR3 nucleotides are TGTGCCAGCGGCCGGGGATCGTTACAGGCGAAGTCTAGCACAGATACGCAGTATTTT. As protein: CASGRGSLQAKSSTDTQYF.

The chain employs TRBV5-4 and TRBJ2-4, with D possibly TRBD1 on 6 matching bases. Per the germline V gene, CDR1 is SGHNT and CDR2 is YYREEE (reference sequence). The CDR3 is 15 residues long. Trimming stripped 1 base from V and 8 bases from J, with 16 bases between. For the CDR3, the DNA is TGTGCCAGCAGCTTGACCGACTCAGGGGCGGACATTCAGTACTTC. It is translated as CASSLTDSGADIQYF. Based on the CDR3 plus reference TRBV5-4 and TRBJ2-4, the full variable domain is ETGVTQSPTHLIKTRGQQVTLRCSSQSGHNTVSWYQQALGQGPQFIFQYYREEENGRGNFPPRFSGLQFPNYSSELNVNALELDDSALYLCASSLTDSGADIQYFGAGTRLSVL.

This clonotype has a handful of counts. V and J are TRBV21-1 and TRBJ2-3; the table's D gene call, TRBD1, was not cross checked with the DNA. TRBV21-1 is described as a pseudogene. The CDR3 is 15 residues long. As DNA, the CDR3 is TGTGCCAATTCTCCAGGGGTGTGGGACACAGATACGCAGTATTTT. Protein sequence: CANSPGVWDTDTQYF.

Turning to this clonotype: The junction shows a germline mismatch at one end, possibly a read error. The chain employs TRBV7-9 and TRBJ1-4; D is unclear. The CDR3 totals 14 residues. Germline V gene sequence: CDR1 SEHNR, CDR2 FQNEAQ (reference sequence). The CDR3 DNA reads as TGTGCCAGCAGCCCTAGAAGGGAAAATGAGAAACTGTTTTTT. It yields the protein CASSPRRENEKLFF.

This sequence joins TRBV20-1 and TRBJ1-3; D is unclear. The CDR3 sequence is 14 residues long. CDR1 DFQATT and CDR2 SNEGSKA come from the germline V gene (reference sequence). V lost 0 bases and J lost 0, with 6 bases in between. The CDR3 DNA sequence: TGCAGTGCTAGAGAACACAACTCTGGAAACACCATATATTTT. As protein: CSAREHNSGNTIYF.

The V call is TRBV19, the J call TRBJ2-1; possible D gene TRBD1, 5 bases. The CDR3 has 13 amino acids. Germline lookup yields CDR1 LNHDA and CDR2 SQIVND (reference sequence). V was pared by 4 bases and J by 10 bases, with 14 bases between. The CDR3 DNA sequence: TGTGCCAGTAGTAGACAGAATATTGACGAGCAGTTCTTC. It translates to CASSRQNIDEQFF.

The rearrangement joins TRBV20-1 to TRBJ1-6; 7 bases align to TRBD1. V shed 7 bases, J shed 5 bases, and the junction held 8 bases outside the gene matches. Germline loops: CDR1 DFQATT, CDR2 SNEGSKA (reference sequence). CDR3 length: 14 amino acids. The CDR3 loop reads CSVTQGTNNSPLHF. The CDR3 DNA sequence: TGCAGTGTTACACAGGGGACTAATAATTCACCCCTCCACTTT.

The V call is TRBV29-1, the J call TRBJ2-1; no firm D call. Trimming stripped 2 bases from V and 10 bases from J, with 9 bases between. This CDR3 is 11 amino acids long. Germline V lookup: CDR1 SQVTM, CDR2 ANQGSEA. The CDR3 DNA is TGCAGCGTTGAAAACGGCCCAGAGCAGTTCTTC. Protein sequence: CSVENGPEQFF.

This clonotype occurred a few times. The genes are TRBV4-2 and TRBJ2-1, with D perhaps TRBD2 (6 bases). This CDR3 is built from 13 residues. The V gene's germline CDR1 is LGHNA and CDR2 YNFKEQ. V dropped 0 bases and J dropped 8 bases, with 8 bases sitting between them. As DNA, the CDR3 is TGTGCCAGCAGCCAAGAACGGGGGTATGAGCAGTTCTTC. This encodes CASSQERGYEQFF.